This T cell receptor (beta chain) originates from a study of long-term antiretroviral therapy in people with HIV. Study findings and constraints: Data on ART adherence, viral resistance or therapy changes were unavailable.

Notes on this clone: Its specificity is not known.

Runs used v3.0 of the immunoSEQ assay and were done at survey level. TCRdb's table, derived via immunoSEQ multiplex PCR, lists solely in-frame clones and lacks some. The table lists 40,000 or so clones, roughly 90% of them singletons, with 3% to 5% in the top ten. The CDR3 has 11 amino acids. Germline V gene sequence: CDR1 MNHEY, CDR2 SVGAGI. Trimming took off 8 bases at V and 5 bases at J, with 6 bases between the two ends. V gene TRBV6-5 combines with J gene TRBJ2-2; D is unclear. The sample was unsorted PBMCs, taken just before starting antiretroviral therapy. This sequence originates from a woman aged 18-35 years with HIV. CDR3 DNA: TGTGCCAGCGGTCGAACCGGGGAGCTGTTTTTT. Translated: CASGRTGELFF.